Included here is one TCR beta chain sequence, with context. This clone came up once. This receptor's antigen is unknown. Qualities for individual bases were not recorded, and no much larger clone is one base off. This record belongs to a study of blood T cell repertoires in COVID-19 (dated by TCRdb to between 2020 and 2021). In the study overall: Samples covering the acute and convalescent phases of COVID-19 were provided by collaborators in the United States, Italy and Spain. The repertoires were released in a freely available public database intended as a resource for research on the immune response to SARS-CoV-2. Where available, HLA class I and class II types were taken from metadata supplied by the sample provider and were not determined by assay-based typing. Samples were obtained from the ongoing ImmuneRACE study (first 160 participants) and from about 1,300 subjects provided by 6 global collaborators. The material from the prospective study consisted of cDNA or gDNA derived from T cells, B-cell-depleted T cells, or PBMCs. Nearly every sample came with metadata listing a de-identified subject ID, COVID-19 status, age in years and sex. The dataset comprised deeply sampled blood TCRbeta repertoires from subjects exposed to, actively infected with, or recovered from COVID-19. Overall study outcomes, separate from this receptor: The quantity of clinical and demographic metadata differed by source and by participant and was supplied without curation.

Whole blood was collected in K2EDTA tubes by collaborating institutions according to the institutions' own protocols. For TCRbeta analysis, collaborators shipped samples in one of three forms: frozen whole blood, isolated PBMCs, or DNA extracted from either of those sample types. A distance of 12 bases separates the germline ends of V and J, which lose 3 bases and 0 bases respectively. As encoded in the germline V gene (reference sequence), CDR1 is SEHNR while CDR2 is FQNEAQ. The CDR3 contains 15 residues, cysteine and phenylalanine counted. Only the CDR3 region is kept as DNA, spanning 45 bases read in frame from base 1. The immunoSEQ Assay, a bias-controlled multiplex PCR, was used to amplify TCRbeta CDR3 regions from genomic DNA. The source study handled its data this way. The number of nucleated cells in each sample was estimated from the amplification of reference gene primers within the assay. To quantify the absolute abundance of each unique TCRbeta CDR3 rearrangement, sequence reads were collapsed and filtered. For each sample, productive Simpson clonality was calculated by taking the square root of Simpson's diversity index across productive rearrangements. Imported from immuneACCESS, the table was reduced by TCRdb to in-frame sequences with V and J called. These copies leave out some clones; in studies compared against another copy, an unresolved V gene accounts for under half, and the cause of the remainder is not known. V and J calls and clone size are copied from that table; D and trimming were computed from the DNA. The sample yields 120,000 or so clones; around 77% were counted once. Jointly, the top ten make up 16% of the sample.

The sequenced sample consisted of peripheral blood. The chain is assembled from TRBV7-9 and TRBJ2-7, with TRBD2 perhaps the D gene, on 6 matching bases. This clonotype originated in a man aged 60 to 69 with active or convalescent COVID-19. The DNA sequence is given as TGTGCCAGCAGCTTGAGCGGGCGCAGCTCCTACGAGCAGTACTTC. This codes for CASSLSGRSSYEQYF.